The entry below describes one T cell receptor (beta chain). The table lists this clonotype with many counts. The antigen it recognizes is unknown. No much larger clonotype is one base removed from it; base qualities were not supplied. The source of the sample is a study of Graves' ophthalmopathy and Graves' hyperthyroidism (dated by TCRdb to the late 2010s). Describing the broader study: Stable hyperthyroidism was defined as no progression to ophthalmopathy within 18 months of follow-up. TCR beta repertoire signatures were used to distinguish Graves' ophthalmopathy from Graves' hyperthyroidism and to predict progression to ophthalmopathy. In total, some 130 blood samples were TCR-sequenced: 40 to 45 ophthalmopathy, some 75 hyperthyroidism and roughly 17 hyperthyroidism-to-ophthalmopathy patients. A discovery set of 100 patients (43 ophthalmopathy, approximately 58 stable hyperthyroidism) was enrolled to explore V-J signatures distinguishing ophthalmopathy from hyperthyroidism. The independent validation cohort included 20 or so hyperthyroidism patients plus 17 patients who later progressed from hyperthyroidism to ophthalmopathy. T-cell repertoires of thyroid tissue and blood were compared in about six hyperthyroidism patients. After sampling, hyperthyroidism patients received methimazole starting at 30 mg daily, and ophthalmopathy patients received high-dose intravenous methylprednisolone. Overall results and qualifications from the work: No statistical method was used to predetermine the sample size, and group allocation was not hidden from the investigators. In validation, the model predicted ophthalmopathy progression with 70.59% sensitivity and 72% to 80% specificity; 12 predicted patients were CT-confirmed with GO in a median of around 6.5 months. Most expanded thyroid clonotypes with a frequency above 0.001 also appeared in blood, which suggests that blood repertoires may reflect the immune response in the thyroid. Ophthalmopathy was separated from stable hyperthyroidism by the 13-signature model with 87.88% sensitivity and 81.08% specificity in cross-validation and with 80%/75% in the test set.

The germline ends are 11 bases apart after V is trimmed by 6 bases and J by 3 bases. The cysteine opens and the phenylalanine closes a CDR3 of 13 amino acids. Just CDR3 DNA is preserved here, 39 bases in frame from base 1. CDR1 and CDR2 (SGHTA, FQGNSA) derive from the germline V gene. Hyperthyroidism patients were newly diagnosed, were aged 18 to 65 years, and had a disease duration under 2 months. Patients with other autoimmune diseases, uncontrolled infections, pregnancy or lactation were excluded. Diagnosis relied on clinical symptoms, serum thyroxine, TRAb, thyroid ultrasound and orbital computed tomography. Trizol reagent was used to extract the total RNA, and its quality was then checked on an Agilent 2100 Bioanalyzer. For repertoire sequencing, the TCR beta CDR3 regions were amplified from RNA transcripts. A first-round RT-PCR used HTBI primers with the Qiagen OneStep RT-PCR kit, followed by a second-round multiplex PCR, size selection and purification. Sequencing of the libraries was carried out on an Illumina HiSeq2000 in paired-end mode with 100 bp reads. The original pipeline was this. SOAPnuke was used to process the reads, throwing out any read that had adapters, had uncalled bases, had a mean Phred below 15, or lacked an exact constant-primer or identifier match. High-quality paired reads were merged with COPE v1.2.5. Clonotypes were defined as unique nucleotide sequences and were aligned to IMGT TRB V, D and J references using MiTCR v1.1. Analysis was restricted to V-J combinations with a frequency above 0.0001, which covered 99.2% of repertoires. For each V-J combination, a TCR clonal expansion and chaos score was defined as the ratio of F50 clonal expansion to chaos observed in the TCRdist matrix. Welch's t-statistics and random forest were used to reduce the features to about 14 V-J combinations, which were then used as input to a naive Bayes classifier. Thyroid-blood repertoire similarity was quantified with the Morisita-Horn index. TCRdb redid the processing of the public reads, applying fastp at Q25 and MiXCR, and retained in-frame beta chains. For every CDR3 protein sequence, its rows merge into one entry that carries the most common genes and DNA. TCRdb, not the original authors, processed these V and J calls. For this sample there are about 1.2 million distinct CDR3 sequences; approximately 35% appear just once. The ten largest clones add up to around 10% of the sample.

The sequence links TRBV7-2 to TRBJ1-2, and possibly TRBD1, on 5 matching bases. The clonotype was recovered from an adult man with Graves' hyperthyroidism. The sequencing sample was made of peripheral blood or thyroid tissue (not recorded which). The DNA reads TGTGCCAGCAGTTTCCGGGGCGACTATGGCTACACCTTC. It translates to CASSFRGDYGYTF. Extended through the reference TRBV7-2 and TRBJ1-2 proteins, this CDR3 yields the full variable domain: GAGVSQSPSNKVTEKGKDVELRCDPISGHTALYWYRQSLGQGLEFLIYFQGNSAPDKSGLPSDRFSAERTGGSVSTLTIQRTQQEDSAVYLCASSFRGDYGYTFGSGTRLTVV.